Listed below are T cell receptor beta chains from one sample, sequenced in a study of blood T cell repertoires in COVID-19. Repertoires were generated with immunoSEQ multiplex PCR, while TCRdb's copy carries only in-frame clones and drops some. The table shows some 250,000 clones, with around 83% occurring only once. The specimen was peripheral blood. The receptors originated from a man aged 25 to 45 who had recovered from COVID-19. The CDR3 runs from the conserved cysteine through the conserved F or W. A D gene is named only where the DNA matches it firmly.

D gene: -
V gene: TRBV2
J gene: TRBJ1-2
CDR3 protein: CASSEAGAGGYTF

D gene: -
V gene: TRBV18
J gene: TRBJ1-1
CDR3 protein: CASSPALQGEKTEAFF

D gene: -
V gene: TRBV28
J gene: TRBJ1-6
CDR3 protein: CASSSGTRPLHF

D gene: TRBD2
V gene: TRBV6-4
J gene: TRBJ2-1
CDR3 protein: CASSPSGGAGNEQFF

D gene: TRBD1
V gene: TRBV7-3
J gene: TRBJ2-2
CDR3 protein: CASSPRQGATGELFF

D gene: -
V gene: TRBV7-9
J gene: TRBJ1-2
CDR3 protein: CASSLLGANWGYTF

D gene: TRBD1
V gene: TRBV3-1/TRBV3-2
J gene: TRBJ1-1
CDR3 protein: CASSSSGRGRGTEAFF

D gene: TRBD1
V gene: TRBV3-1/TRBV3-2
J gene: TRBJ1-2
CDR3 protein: CASSQEGTGFGYGYTF

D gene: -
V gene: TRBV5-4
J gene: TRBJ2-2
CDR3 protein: CASSLGGGTGELFF

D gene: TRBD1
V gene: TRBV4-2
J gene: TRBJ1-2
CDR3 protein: CASSHSGTGGDGYTF

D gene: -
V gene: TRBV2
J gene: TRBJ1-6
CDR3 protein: CASGYDSYLSYNSPLHF

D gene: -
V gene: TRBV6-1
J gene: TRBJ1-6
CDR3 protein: CASGQQGGDSPLHF